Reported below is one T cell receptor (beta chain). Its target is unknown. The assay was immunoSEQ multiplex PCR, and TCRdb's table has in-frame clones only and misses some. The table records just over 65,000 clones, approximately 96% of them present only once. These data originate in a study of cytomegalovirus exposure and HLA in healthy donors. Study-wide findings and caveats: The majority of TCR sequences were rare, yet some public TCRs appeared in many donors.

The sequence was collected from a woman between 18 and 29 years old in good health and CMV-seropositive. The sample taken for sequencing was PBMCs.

This CDR3 reads CASSLIGEAWGTEAFF. The CDR3, as DNA: TGTGCCAGCAGCTTAATCGGGGAGGCATGGGGCACTGAAGCTTTCTTT. The gene calls are TRBV11-2 and TRBJ1-1; the D is unclear. CDR3 length equals 16 residues. Trimming took 2 bases from V and 4 from J, leaving 17 bases between them. From germline, CDR1 is SGHAT and CDR2 FQNNGV.